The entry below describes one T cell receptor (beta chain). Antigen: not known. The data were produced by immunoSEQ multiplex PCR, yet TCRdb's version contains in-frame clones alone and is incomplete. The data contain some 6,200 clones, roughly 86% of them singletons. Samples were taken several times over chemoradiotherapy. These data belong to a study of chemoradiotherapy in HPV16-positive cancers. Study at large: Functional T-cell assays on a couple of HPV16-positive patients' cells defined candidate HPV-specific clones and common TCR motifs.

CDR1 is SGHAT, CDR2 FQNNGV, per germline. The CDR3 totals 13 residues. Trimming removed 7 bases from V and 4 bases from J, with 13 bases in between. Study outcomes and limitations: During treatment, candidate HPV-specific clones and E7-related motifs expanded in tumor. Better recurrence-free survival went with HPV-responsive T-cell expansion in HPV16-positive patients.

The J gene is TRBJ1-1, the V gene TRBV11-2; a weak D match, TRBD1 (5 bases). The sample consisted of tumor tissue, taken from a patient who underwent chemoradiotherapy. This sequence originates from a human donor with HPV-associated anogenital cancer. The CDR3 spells CASTGRGITEAFF. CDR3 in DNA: TGTGCCAGCACCGGGAGGGGAATCACTGAAGCTTTCTTT. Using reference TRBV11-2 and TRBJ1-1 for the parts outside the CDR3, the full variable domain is EAGVAQSPRYKIIEKRQSVAFWCNPISGHATLYWYQQILGQGPKLLIQFQNNGVVDDSQLPKDRFSAERLKGVDSTLKIQPAKLEDSAVYLCASTGRGITEAFFGQGTRLTVV.